This entry is about one T cell receptor beta chain. This sample was included in a study of blood T cell repertoires in COVID-19. This CDR3 has 15 residues. The V gene's germline CDR1 is GTSNPN and CDR2 SVGIG (reference sequence). J gave up 1 base and V 5 bases, and 4 bases lay outside the gene matches. Libraries were prepared by immunoSEQ multiplex PCR; TCRdb keeps only in-frame clonotypes and omits some of them. The sample has roughly 150,000 clones, roughly 90% seen once. Those enrolled, adults aged about 18 to 89 years, came from roughly 23 US areas. Donors were grouped by their self-reported clinical history. Two negative PCRs, clearance, or symptom resolution characterized the recovered Cohort 3 donors.

The origin of this receptor is a man over 45 who had recovered from COVID-19. The chain employs TRBV30 and TRBJ1-3; 11 bases map to TRBD1. Sequenced material: PBMCs or T cells enriched from blood (not recorded which). CDR3 DNA: TGTGCCTGGCACGGGACAGGGGGATCTGGAAACACCATATATTTT. Protein: CAWHGTGGSGNTIYF. Full variable domain (remainder filled in from reference TRBV30 and TRBJ1-3): SQTIHQWPATLVQPVGSPLSLECTVEGTSNPNLYWYRQAAGRGLQLLFYSVGIGQISSEVPQNLSASRPQDRQFILSSKKLLLSDSGFYLCAWHGTGGSGNTIYFGEGSWLTVV.